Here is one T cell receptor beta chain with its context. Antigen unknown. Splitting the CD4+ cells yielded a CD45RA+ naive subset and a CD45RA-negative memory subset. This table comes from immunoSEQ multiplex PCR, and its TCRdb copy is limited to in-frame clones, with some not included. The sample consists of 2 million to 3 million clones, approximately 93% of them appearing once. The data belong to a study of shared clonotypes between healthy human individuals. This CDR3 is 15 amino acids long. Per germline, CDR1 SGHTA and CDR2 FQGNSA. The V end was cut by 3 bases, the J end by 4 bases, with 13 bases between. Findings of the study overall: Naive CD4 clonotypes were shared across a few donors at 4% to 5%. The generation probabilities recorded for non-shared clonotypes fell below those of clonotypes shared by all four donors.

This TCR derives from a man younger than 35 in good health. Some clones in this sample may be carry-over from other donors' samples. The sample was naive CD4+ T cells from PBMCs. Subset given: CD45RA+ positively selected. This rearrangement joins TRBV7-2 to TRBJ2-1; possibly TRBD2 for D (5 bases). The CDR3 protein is CASSLTGFVYNEQFF. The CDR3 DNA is TGTGCCAGCAGCTTGACGGGGTTCGTATACAATGAGCAGTTCTTC.